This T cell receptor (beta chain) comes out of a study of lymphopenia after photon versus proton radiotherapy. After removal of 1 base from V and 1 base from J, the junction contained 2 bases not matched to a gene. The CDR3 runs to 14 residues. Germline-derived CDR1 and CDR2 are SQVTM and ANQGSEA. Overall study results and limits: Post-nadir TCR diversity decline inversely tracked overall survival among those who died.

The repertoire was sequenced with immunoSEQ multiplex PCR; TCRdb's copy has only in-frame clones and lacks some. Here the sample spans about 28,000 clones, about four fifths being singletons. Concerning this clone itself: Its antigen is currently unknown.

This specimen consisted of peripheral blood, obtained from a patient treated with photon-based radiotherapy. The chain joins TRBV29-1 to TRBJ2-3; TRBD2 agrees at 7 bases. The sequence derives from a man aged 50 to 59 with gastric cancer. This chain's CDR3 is CSVEAAGGTDTQYF. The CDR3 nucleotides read TGCAGCGTTGAAGCGGCGGGGGGCACAGATACGCAGTATTTT.